Listed below are T cell receptor beta chains from one sample, sequenced in a study of shared clonotypes between healthy human individuals. The protocol was immunoSEQ multiplex PCR, while the TCRdb copy is restricted to in-frame clones and leaves out a portion. The sample carries about 2.1 million clones, 93% recorded once. Sequences were obtained from naive CD8+ T cells from PBMCs. The receptors derive from a man between 18 and 35 years old in good health. Some clones in this sample may be carry-over from other donors' samples. Both conserved end residues are part of each CDR3. The order of the fields is J gene, clone size, D gene, V gene, CDR3 protein, CDR3 DNA. A D gene is named only where the DNA matches it firmly. Clone size is stated in some rows and not others, as once, few, many or a class when expanded.

TRBJ2-7,-,-,TRBV14,CASSPEKGDGEYEQYF,TGTGCCAGCAGCCCTGAAAAAGGGGACGGCGAATACGAGCAGTACTTC
TRBJ2-7,-,TRBD2,TRBV27,CASSKSGGLEQYF,TGTGCCAGCAGCAAATCGGGGGGGCTCGAGCAGTACTTC
TRBJ2-1,once,-,TRBV6-5,CASTQGRGGDNEQFF,TGTGCCAGCACCCAAGGGAGAGGAGGGGACAATGAGCAGTTCTTC
TRBJ1-4,-,-,TRBV7-9,CASTPKGEDEKLFF,TGTGCCAGCACCCCGAAAGGGGAGGATGAAAAACTGTTTTTT
TRBJ2-7,-,-,TRBV6-6,CASSYEGPNSYEQYF,TGTGCCAGCAGTTACGAGGGACCCAACTCCTACGAGCAGTACTTC
TRBJ2-3,-,-,TRBV4-3,CASSQDYRGGTDTQYF,TGCGCCAGCAGCCAAGATTACCGCGGGGGCACAGATACGCAGTATTTT
TRBJ1-5,once,-,TRBV7-9,CASSFNGNQPQHF,TGTGCCAGCAGCTTTAATGGGAATCAGCCCCAGCATTTT
TRBJ2-1,-,-,TRBV28,CASSFSVGSYNEQFF,TGTGCCAGCAGTTTTAGCGTCGGCTCCTACAATGAGCAGTTCTTC
TRBJ1-1,-,-,TRBV30,CAWSVLGRTEAFF,TGTGCCTGGAGTGTACTGGGGAGGACTGAAGCTTTCTTT
TRBJ2-3,-,TRBD2,TRBV7-3,CASAGLAGGNLDTQYF,TGTGCCAGCGCCGGACTAGCGGGAGGGAATCTAGATACGCAGTATTTT
TRBJ2-7,-,TRBD1,TRBV28,CASSLYPGQGTYEQYF,TGTGCCAGCAGTTTATACCCCGGACAGGGAACCTACGAGCAGTACTTC
TRBJ2-7,-,TRBD1,TRBV6-6,CASSPGRTGWNEQYF,TGTGCCAGCAGCCCTGGGCGGACAGGGTGGAACGAGCAGTACTTC
TRBJ2-1,-,-,TRBV19,CASSRTARTDEQFF,TGTGCCAGTAGTCGGACAGCTAGAACGGATGAGCAGTTCTTC
TRBJ2-5,-,-,TRBV7-9,CASSSDFSRETQYF,TGTGCCAGCAGCTCGGACTTCTCCAGAGAGACCCAGTACTTC
TRBJ1-5,once,TRBD1,TRBV27,CASSLIGTGGIVGSNQPQHF,TGTGCCAGCAGTTTAATAGGGACAGGGGGTATAGTTGGCAGCAATCAGCCCCAGCATTTT
TRBJ2-5,-,-,TRBV4-3,CASSQGTGEGETQYF,TGCGCCAGCAGCCAAGGCACGGGAGAGGGGGAGACCCAGTACTTC
TRBJ1-2,-,-,TRBV2,CASSVEGYGYTF,TGTGCCAGCAGTGTAGAGGGCTATGGCTACACCTTC
TRBJ2-3,-,TRBD1,TRBV27,CASSTRSEGAQSTDTQYF,TGTGCCAGCAGTACCCGATCAGAGGGGGCGCAAAGCACAGATACGCAGTATTTT
TRBJ2-1,-,-,TRBV11-1,CASSRGGEGINEQFF,TGTGCCAGCAGCCGAGGGGGAGAGGGAATCAATGAGCAGTTCTTC
TRBJ2-7,-,-,TRBV27,CASSLFRDSTYEQYF,TGTGCCAGCAGTTTATTCCGGGACTCGACCTACGAGCAGTACTTC
TRBJ2-7,few,-,TRBV2,CASKQITYEQYF,TGTGCCAGCAAACAGATAACCTACGAGCAGTACTTC
TRBJ1-1,-,-,TRBV5-1,CASSLNPGGVTEAFF,TGCGCCAGCAGCTTGAATCCGGGGGGTGTGACTGAAGCTTTCTTT
TRBJ2-7,-,-,TRBV19,CASAGANYEQYF,TGTGCCAGCGCCGGGGCCAACTACGAGCAGTACTTC
TRBJ1-2,-,-,TRBV19,CASSPTPALYDYGYTF,TGTGCCAGTAGTCCGACACCCGCTTTATATGACTATGGCTACACCTTC